Reported below is one T cell receptor beta chain. In the original analysis: Amplifying reference gene primers gave estimates of nucleated cell counts. Profiled with immunoSEQ multiplex PCR; TCRdb holds only in-frame clones, not every one. V, J and clone size are taken as reported in that table, and D and trimming were inferred from the DNA itself. The sample carries around 180,000 clones, about 85% recorded once. The data were obtained in a study of blood T cell repertoires in COVID-19. Study details: Specimens from acute and convalescent COVID-19 originated in the United States, Italy and Spain. The cDNA or gDNA used as material had been derived from T cells, B-cell-depleted T cells, or PBMCs.

The CDR3 covers 19 residues. Germline-derived CDR1 and CDR2 are MNHEY and SMNVEV (reference sequence). Trimming took off 1 base at V and 5 bases at J, with 23 bases between the two ends. The chain combines TRBV27 with TRBJ1-4; D may be TRBD1 (6 bases). This receptor was obtained from a woman older than 75 with acute or convalescent COVID-19. Sequencing input: peripheral blood. The CDR3 loop reads CASSLFSGTSDSRNEKLFF. The CDR3 bases are TGTGCCAGCAGTTTATTCTCTGGGACGTCGGACAGCAGGAATGAAAAACTGTTTTTT.